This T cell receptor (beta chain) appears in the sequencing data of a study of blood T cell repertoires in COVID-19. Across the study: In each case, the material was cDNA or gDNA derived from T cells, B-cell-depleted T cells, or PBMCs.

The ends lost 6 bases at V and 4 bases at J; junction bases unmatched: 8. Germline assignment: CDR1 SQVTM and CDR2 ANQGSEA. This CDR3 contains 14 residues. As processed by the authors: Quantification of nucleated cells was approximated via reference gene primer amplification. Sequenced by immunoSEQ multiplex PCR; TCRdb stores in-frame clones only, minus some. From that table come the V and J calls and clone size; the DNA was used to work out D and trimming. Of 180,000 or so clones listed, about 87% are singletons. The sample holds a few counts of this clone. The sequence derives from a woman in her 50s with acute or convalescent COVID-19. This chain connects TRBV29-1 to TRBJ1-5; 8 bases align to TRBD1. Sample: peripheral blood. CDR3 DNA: TGCAGCGTAGGAACAGGGGGAGGAAATCAGCCCCAGCATTTT. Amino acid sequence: CSVGTGGGNQPQHF. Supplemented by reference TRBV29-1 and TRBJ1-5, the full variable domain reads SAVISQKPSRDICQRGTSLTIQCQVDSQVTMMFWYRQQPGQSLTLIATANQGSEATYESGFVIDKFPISRPNLTFSTLTVSNMSPEDSSIYLCSVGTGGGNQPQHFGDGTRLSIL.